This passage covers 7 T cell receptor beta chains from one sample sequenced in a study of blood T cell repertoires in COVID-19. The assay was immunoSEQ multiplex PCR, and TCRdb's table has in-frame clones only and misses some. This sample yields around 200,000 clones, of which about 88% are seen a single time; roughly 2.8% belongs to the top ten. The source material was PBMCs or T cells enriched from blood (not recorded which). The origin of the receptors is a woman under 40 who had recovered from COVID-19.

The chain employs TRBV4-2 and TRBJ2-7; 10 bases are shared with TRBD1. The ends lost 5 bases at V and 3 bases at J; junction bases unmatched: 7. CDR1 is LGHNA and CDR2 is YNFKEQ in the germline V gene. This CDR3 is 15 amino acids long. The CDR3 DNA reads TGTGCCAGCAGCGCTCAAGGGGACAGGGGCTACGAGCAGTACTTC. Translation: CASSAQGDRGYEQYF.

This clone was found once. In DNA form, the CDR3 reads TGCGCCAGCAGCCAAGCTCCACAGGGATCCTACGAGCAGTACTTC. Encoded protein: CASSQAPQGSYEQYF. The V call is TRBV4-3, the J call TRBJ2-7; tentatively, D is TRBD1 (6 bases). There are 15 residues in the CDR3. V was cut by 1 base and J by 1 base, with 11 bases left in between. CDR1 is LGHNA, CDR2 YSLEER, per germline.

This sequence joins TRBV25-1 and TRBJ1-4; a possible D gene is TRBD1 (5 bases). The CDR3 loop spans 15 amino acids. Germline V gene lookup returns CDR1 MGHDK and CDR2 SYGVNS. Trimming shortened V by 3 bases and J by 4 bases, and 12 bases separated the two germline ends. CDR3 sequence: CASSERGGINEKLFF. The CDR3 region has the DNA TGTGCCAGCAGTGAGCGTGGGGGGATTAATGAAAAACTGTTTTTT.

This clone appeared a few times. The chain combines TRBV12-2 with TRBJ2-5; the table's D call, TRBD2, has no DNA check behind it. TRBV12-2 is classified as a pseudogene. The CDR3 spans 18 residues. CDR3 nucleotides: TGTGCAAGTCGCTTATTATTCAGGAGGTCAGGTAAAGTGGAGACCCAGTACTTC. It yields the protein CASRLLFRRSGKVETQYF.

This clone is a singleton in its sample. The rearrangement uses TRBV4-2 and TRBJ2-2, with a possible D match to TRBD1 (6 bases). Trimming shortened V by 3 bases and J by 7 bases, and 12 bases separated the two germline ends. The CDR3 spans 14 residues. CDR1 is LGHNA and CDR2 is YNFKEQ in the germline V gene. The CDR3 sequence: CASSQNRAGGELFF. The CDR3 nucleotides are TGTGCCAGCAGCCAGAACAGGGCTGGCGGGGAGCTGTTTTTT.

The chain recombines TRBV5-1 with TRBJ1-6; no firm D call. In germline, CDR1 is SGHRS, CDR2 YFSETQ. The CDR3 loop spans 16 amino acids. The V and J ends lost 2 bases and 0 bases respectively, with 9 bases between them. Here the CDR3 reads CASSFGPSSYNSPLHF. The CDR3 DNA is TGCGCCAGCAGCTTTGGTCCCAGCTCCTATAATTCACCCCTCCACTTT.

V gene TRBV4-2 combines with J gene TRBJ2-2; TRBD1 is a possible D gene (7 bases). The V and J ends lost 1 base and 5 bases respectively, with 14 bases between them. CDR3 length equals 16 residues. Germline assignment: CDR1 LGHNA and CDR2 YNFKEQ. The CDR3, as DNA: TGTGCCAGCAGCCAAGCCAGGGGGGCCTGGACCGGGGAGCTGTTTTTT. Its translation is CASSQARGAWTGELFF.